The source of this T cell receptor beta chain is a study of early T cells in non-severe SARS-CoV-2 infection. Findings and caveats of the study: VDJdb matching favored anti-spike CD8 responses, missing private and CD4 specificities.

CDR3 length: 14 residues. V dropped 2 bases and J dropped 1 base, with 8 bases sitting between them. Worth noting for this clonotype: Its specificity is unknown.

Individual cDNA molecules received unique molecular identifiers. TCRdb re-derived calls from the 5' RACE reads in MiXCR, one entry per CDR3 protein. This repertoire shows about 80,000 distinct CDR3 sequences, approximately 5% found once; its top ten account for under 8%. The chain employs TRBV12-3 or TRBV12-4 and TRBJ1-2; unclear D gene. The sequencing here drew on whole blood, taken at baseline. The sequence came from an adult who was a healthcare worker with PCR-confirmed SARS-CoV-2 infection or an uninfected control (not recorded which). CDR3 sequence: CASSLRGVNYGYTF. The CDR3 DNA is TGTGCCAGCAGTTTACGCGGGGTTAACTATGGCTACACCTTC.